This T cell receptor (beta chain) emerged from a study of blood T cell repertoires in COVID-19. Background on the study: Collection of acute and convalescent COVID-19 samples took place in the United States, Italy and Spain. T cells, B-cell-depleted T cells, or PBMCs supplied cDNA or gDNA.

Original methodology: Estimated nucleated cell counts came from reference gene primer amplification. Repertoires were generated with immunoSEQ multiplex PCR, while TCRdb's copy carries only in-frame clones and drops some. The D gene and trimming were derived from the DNA, and the V and J assignments and clone size from that table. Of hundreds of thousands of clones in the sample, approximately 90% were seen once. Seattle cases were enrolled at active infection and followed longitudinally. The J segment lost 2 bases and the V segment lost 5 bases, leaving 6 bases of the junction unmatched. Germline loops: CDR1 MNHEY, CDR2 SMNVEV (reference sequence). This CDR3 comprises 17 residues.

The source of this sequence is a woman aged 25 to 39 with COVID-19, enrolled during active disease. The chain links TRBV27 to TRBJ2-1, with TRBD2 identical over 13 bases. Sequencing was done on a sample of peripheral blood. CDR3 residues: CASSKRTSGSPYNEQFF. The DNA of the CDR3 is TGTGCCAGCAGTAAACGGACTAGCGGGAGCCCCTACAATGAGCAGTTCTTC.